What follows are 27 T cell receptor beta chains derived from one specimen sequenced in a study of blood T cell repertoires in COVID-19. Data came from immunoSEQ multiplex PCR; TCRdb stores just in-frame clones and leaves some out. The sample includes 250,000 or so clones, 65% to 85% of them seen just once. Sequencing was performed on peripheral blood. The receptors come from a woman in her forties who had recovered from COVID-19.

The DNA for the CDR3 is TGTGCCAGCATGGGGAGGGGATGGTTGGACACCGGGGAGCTGTTTTTT. Amino acids: CASMGRGWLDTGELFF. V and J are TRBV27 and TRBJ2-2; 7 bases line up with TRBD2. After removal of 7 bases from V and 3 bases from J, the junction contained 11 bases not matched to a gene. Germline CDR1 and CDR2: MNHEY and SMNVEV (reference sequence). The CDR3 has 16 amino acids.

The genes are TRBV10-3 and TRBJ1-4, with a possible D match to TRBD1 (5 bases). V lost 7 bases and J 4 bases, leaving 10 bases between the germline ends. The CDR3 is made up of 13 amino acids. Germline assignment: CDR1 ENHRY and CDR2 SYGVKD. CDR3 in DNA: TGTGCCATCACAAGGGGTCTTAATGAAAAACTGTTTTTT. The encoded protein is CAITRGLNEKLFF.

The J gene is TRBJ1-4, the V gene TRBV5-1; D is ambiguous. Per germline, CDR1 SGHRS and CDR2 YFSETQ. The CDR3 length is 14 residues. The ends were cut back, 2 bases at V and 7 bases at J, with 12 bases in the middle. The CDR3 sequence is CASSLEGGAEKLFF. In DNA, the CDR3 is TGCGCCAGCAGCTTAGAGGGAGGAGCTGAAAAACTGTTTTTT.

The gene calls are TRBV5-1 and TRBJ2-1, with D possibly being TRBD1 (6 bases). Germline lookup yields CDR1 SGHRS and CDR2 YFSETQ. The CDR3 length is 14 residues. Between the trimmed V and J ends, which lost 2 bases and 7 bases, there was a span of 13 bases. CDR3 sequence (DNA): TGCGCCAGCAGCTTAACCGGGACATTGAATGAGCAGTTCTTC. It is translated as CASSLTGTLNEQFF.

This chain links TRBV6-5 with TRBJ2-7; a weak D match, TRBD1 (5 bases). Germline loops: CDR1 MNHEY, CDR2 SVGAGI. V gave up 0 bases and J gave up 2 bases, with 11 bases separating them. CDR3 length: 15 residues. The CDR3 nucleotides read TGTGCCAGCAGTTACTCGACGGTAGGGGCCTACGAGCAGTACTTC. Encoded protein: CASSYSTVGAYEQYF.

The rearrangement links TRBV29-1 to TRBJ1-1; D is possibly TRBD1 (6 bases). V was pared by 4 bases and J by 1 base, with 10 bases between. The CDR3 consists of 13 residues. In germline, CDR1 is SQVTM, CDR2 ANQGSEA. This chain's CDR3 is CSVVKGQNTEAFF. Written as DNA, the CDR3 is TGCAGCGTTGTTAAGGGACAGAACACTGAAGCTTTCTTT. The full variable domain, rest sourced from reference TRBV29-1 and TRBJ1-1, is SAVISQKPSRDICQRGTSLTIQCQVDSQVTMMFWYRQQPGQSLTLIATANQGSEATYESGFVIDKFPISRPNLTFSTLTVSNMSPEDSSIYLCSVVKGQNTEAFFGQGTRLTVV.

The chain recombines TRBV30 with TRBJ1-3; tentative D call: TRBD1 (5 bases). The ends were cut back, 3 bases at V and 2 bases at J, with 11 bases in the middle. This CDR3 contains 14 residues. Germline loops: CDR1 GTSNPN, CDR2 SVGIG (reference sequence). The CDR3 reads CAWSVGGAGNTIYF. The CDR3 DNA is TGTGCCTGGAGCGTCGGGGGGGCTGGAAACACCATATATTTT.

V gene TRBV28 combines with J gene TRBJ2-7; TRBD1 matches at 10 bases. Looked up from germline, CDR1 is MDHEN and CDR2 is SYDVKM. V was clipped by 8 bases and J by 6 bases; unmatched bases: 10. The CDR3 covers 14 residues. CDR3 nucleotide sequence: TGTGCCAGCGGGGTAGGGACAGGGGTCAGCGAGCAGTACTTC. It yields the protein CASGVGTGVSEQYF.

V usage is TRBV28 and J usage is TRBJ1-2; D may be TRBD1 (5 bases). Germline V gives CDR1 MDHEN, CDR2 SYDVKM. This CDR3 spans 13 amino acids. The V end was cut by 7 bases, the J end by 2 bases, with 11 bases between. CDR3 sequence: CASTLGGNYGYTF. The CDR3 DNA is TGTGCCAGCACCCTGGGGGGGAACTATGGCTACACCTTC.

The rearrangement uses TRBV7-2 and TRBJ2-1; D is uncertain. With 1 base removed from V and 6 bases from J, the gap between germline ends came to 10 bases. This CDR3 has 14 amino acids. Germline V gene lookup returns CDR1 SGHTA and CDR2 FQGNSA. CDR3 sequence: CASSLVVTANEQFF. DNA of the CDR3: TGTGCCAGCAGCTTAGTCGTCACTGCCAATGAGCAGTTCTTC. Based on the CDR3 plus reference TRBV7-2 and TRBJ2-1, the full variable domain is GAGVSQSPSNKVTEKGKDVELRCDPISGHTALYWYRQSLGQGLEFLIYFQGNSAPDKSGLPSDRFSAERTGGSVSTLTIQRTQQEDSAVYLCASSLVVTANEQFFGPGTRLTVL.

The chain employs TRBV30 and TRBJ2-1; 13 bases fit TRBD2. Germline values: CDR1 GTSNPN, CDR2 SVGIG (reference sequence). Trimming took 2 bases from V and 7 from J; bases not matched to a gene: 5. CDR3 length equals 15 residues. CDR3 sequence reads: CAWSKGLAGVNEQFF. CDR3 DNA: TGTGCCTGGAGTAAAGGACTAGCGGGGGTGAATGAGCAGTTCTTC. Supplemented by reference TRBV30 and TRBJ2-1, the full variable domain reads SQTIHQWPATLVQPVGSPLSLECTVEGTSNPNLYWYRQAAGRGLQLLFYSVGIGQISSEVPQNLSASRPQDRQFILSSKKLLLSDSGFYLCAWSKGLAGVNEQFFGPGTRLTVL.

The chain combines TRBV6-2 or TRBV6-3 with TRBJ1-5; 7 bases are a match to TRBD1. Germline CDR1 reads MNHEY; CDR2 reads SVGEGT. With V trimmed by 4 bases and J by 0 bases, 6 bases remained unmatched. The CDR3 spans 16 residues. The CDR3 coding sequence is TGTGCCAGCAGTTCCGACAGGGCGCCTAGCAATCAGCCCCAGCATTTT. Translating gives CASSSDRAPSNQPQHF.

This sequence joins TRBV2 and TRBJ2-2; TRBD1 aligns across 7 bases. This CDR3 region has 15 residues. Germline V gene lookup returns CDR1 SNHLY and CDR2 FYNNEI. V was clipped by 7 bases and J by 6 bases; unmatched bases: 11. CDR3 DNA: TGTGCCAGCACCCCGGCGACAGGGAGCGCCGGGGAGCTGTTTTTT. Translation: CASTPATGSAGELFF.

The rearrangement joins TRBV18 to TRBJ1-5; possibly TRBD1 for D (6 bases). The CDR3 runs to 16 residues. Germline V gives CDR1 KGHSH, CDR2 LQKENI. Trimming cost V 0 bases and J 1 base, with 10 bases left between them. CDR3 coding DNA: TGTGCCAGCTCACCACCGTCAGGGGTGAGCAATCAGCCCCAGCATTTT. Protein sequence: CASSPPSGVSNQPQHF. Based on the CDR3 plus reference TRBV18 and TRBJ1-5, the full variable domain is NAGVMQNPRHLVRRRGQEARLRCSPMKGHSHVYWYRQLPEEGLKFMVYLQKENIIDESGMPKERFSAEFPKEGPSILRIQQVVRGDSAAYFCASSPPSGVSNQPQHFGDGTRLSIL.

As to this clone: The sample holds other DNA sequences that translate to the same CDR3. The V call is TRBV5-1, the J call TRBJ2-5; 8 bases match TRBD2. The germline V gene has CDR1 SGHRS and CDR2 YFSETQ. V was clipped by 1 base and J by 2 bases; unmatched bases: 4. CDR3 length: 15 residues. The CDR3 DNA reads TGCGCCAGCAGCTTGAGTAGCGGGGTGCAAGAGACCCAGTACTTC. It specifies CASSLSSGVQETQYF.

V gene TRBV6-2 or TRBV6-3 combines with J gene TRBJ2-5; D is perhaps TRBD1 (5 bases). CDR1 is MNHEY, CDR2 SVGEGT, per germline. This CDR3 has 17 amino acids. Trimming shortened V by 4 bases and J by 4 bases, and 22 bases separated the two germline ends. CDR3 sequence reads: CASSFGRPLRGRETQYF. The CDR3 region has the DNA TGTGCCAGCAGTTTTGGACGGCCCCTAAGGGGAAGAGAGACCCAGTACTTC.

The chain uses TRBV10-3 and TRBJ2-3, with D possibly TRBD1 on 5 matching bases. Germline values: CDR1 ENHRY, CDR2 SYGVKD. The CDR3 loop spans 12 amino acids. Deletions cut 10 bases from V and 2 bases from J, with 10 bases between. The CDR3 loop is CATEDNTDTQYF. The CDR3 DNA reads TGTGCCACCGAGGACAACACAGATACGCAGTATTTT.

The CDR3 protein is CASSARAMRTGELFF. The DNA of the CDR3 is TGCGCCAGCAGCGCCCGCGCGATGCGCACCGGGGAGCTGTTTTTT. The chain couples TRBV5-1 to TRBJ2-2; no reliable D call. This CDR3 contains 15 residues. V was trimmed by 4 bases and J by 4 bases, leaving 14 bases between them. Germline CDR1 reads SGHRS; CDR2 reads YFSETQ.

In nucleotides, the CDR3 is TGTGCCAGCGGGGGAGGTGGCTACGAGCAGTACTTC. Translation gives CASGGGGYEQYF. The J gene is TRBJ2-7, the V gene TRBV2; weak D call: TRBD2 (6 bases). The V gene lost 8 bases and the J gene lost 3 bases, with 11 bases spanning the gap. Looked up from germline, CDR1 is SNHLY and CDR2 is FYNNEI. This CDR3 is 12 amino acids long.

The V gene is TRBV12-3 or TRBV12-4, the J gene TRBJ2-3; D unclear. CDR3 length: 11 amino acids. Trimming stripped 6 bases from V and 6 bases from J, with 7 bases between. DNA for the CDR3: TGTGCCAGCAGCCTATCGGATACGCAGTATTTT. Amino acids: CASSLSDTQYF.

This chain connects TRBV2 to TRBJ1-6; 7 bases agree with TRBD1. J gave up 7 bases and V 6 bases, and 3 bases lay outside the gene matches. The CDR3 has 13 amino acids. Per the germline V gene, CDR1 is SNHLY and CDR2 is FYNNEI. CDR3 protein: CASRQGENSPLHF. The CDR3 DNA sequence: TGTGCCAGCAGGCAGGGGGAGAATTCACCCCTCCACTTT.

V gene TRBV24-1 combines with J gene TRBJ2-7; the D gene is possibly TRBD2 (6 bases). Trimming removed 5 bases at V and 3 bases at J, with 10 bases between. The CDR3 covers 13 residues. Germline V CDR1 and CDR2: KGHDR, SFDVKD. CDR3 amino acids: CATSVGEDYEQYF. Here the CDR3 DNA reads TGTGCCACCAGTGTGGGGGAGGACTACGAGCAGTACTTC.

The chain uses TRBV28 and TRBJ1-5; 7 bases line up with TRBD1. The V gene's germline CDR1 is MDHEN and CDR2 SYDVKM. This CDR3 comprises 14 residues. With 4 bases clipped from V and 5 bases from J, the junction kept 5 bases outside the gene matches. The CDR3 reads CASSSPGQYQPQHF. The CDR3 DNA is TGTGCCAGCAGTTCACCGGGACAGTATCAGCCCCAGCATTTT. Full variable domain (rest looked up from reference TRBV28 and TRBJ1-5): DVKVTQSSRYLVKRTGEKVFLECVQDMDHENMFWYRQDPGLGLRLIYFSYDVKMKEKGDIPEGYSVSREKKERFSLILESASTNQTSMYLCASSSPGQYQPQHFGDGTRLSIL.

The chain uses TRBV5-4 and TRBJ1-4, with 11 bases fitting TRBD1. This CDR3 region has 15 residues. The V segment lost 4 bases and the J segment 2 bases; nucleotides outside the gene matches: 1. Per germline, CDR1 SGHNT and CDR2 YYREEE (reference sequence). The CDR3 loop reads CASSRTGGTNEKLFF. DNA of the CDR3: TGTGCCAGCAGCAGGACAGGGGGCACTAATGAAAAACTGTTTTTT.

DNA for the CDR3: TGTGCCACCAGTGAACAGGGACAGGGGTTGGCCGGGGAGCTGTTTTTT. Translating it yields CATSEQGQGLAGELFF. The gene calls are TRBV24-1 and TRBJ2-2; 10 positions match TRBD1. The junction had 7 bases not matched to a gene; V was cut back by 4 bases and J by 6 bases. The length of the CDR3 is 16 residues. Per germline, CDR1 KGHDR and CDR2 SFDVKD.

The chain combines TRBV3-1 (or the pseudogene TRBV3-2) with TRBJ1-2, with 7 bases aligning to TRBD1. Losses at the gene ends were 4 bases for V and 7 bases for J; bases not matched to a gene: 9. This CDR3 region has 14 residues. Per the germline V gene, CDR1 is LGHDT and CDR2 is YNNKEL (reference sequence). This chain's CDR3 is CASSRDNRGGGYTF. In DNA form, the CDR3 reads TGTGCCAGCAGCCGAGATAACAGGGGTGGTGGCTACACCTTC.

The chain joins TRBV5-6 to TRBJ2-5; 7 bases line up with TRBD1. V lost 4 bases and J lost 8; bases outside the gene matches: 8. There are 13 residues in the CDR3. Germline loops: CDR1 SGHDT, CDR2 YYEEEE. CDR3 residues: CASSPARTGTQYF. The CDR3 DNA is TGTGCCAGCAGCCCAGCCCGGACAGGAACCCAGTACTTC. Complete variable domain (other parts from reference TRBV5-6 and TRBJ2-5): DAGVTQSPTHLIKTRGQQVTLRCSPKSGHDTVSWYQQALGQGPQFIFQYYEEEERQRGNFPDRFSGHQFPNYSSELNVNALLLGDSALYLCASSPARTGTQYFGPGTRLLVL.